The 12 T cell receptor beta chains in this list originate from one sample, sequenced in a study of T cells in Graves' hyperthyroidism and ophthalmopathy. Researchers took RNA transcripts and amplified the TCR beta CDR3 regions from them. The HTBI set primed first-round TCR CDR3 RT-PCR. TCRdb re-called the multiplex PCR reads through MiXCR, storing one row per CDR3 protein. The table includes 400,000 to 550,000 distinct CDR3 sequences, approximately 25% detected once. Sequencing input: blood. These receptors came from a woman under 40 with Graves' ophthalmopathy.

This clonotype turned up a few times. CDR3 protein: CASSQEVARGNYGYTF. The CDR3 DNA sequence: TGCGCCAGCAGCCAAGAAGTAGCCAGGGGAAACTATGGCTACACCTTC. V gene TRBV4-1 combines with J gene TRBJ1-2; tentative D call: TRBD1 (6 bases). The V gene's germline CDR1 is MGHRA and CDR2 YSYEKL. The CDR3 extends over 16 amino acids. Between the trimmed V and J ends, which lost 0 bases and 2 bases, there was a span of 13 bases.

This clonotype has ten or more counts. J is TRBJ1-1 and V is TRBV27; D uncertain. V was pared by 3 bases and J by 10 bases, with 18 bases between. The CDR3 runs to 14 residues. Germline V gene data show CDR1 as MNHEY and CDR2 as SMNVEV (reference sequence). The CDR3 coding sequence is TGTGCCAGCAGTTTCCAGGTAGGGCTAGGTGGAGCTTTCTTT. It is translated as CASSFQVGLGGAFF.

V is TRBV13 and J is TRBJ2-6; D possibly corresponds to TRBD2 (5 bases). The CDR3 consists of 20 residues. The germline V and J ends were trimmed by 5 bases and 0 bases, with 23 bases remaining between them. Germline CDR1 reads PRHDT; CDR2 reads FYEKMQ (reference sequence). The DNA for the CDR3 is TGTGCCAGCAGCCCGCATGCTGGCAGGCGGGTGGACTCTGGGGCCAACGTCCTGACTTTC. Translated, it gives CASSPHAGRRVDSGANVLTF. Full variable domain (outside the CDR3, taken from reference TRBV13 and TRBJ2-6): AAGVIQSPRHLIKEKRETATLKCYPIPRHDTVYWYQQGPGQDPQFLISFYEKMQSDKGSIPDRFSAQQFSDYHSELNMSSLELGDSALYFCASSPHAGRRVDSGANVLTFGAGSRLTVL.

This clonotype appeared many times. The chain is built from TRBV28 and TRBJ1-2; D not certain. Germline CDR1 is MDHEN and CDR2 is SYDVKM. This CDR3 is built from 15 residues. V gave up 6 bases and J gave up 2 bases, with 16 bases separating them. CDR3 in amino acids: CASRRLGIGNYGYTF. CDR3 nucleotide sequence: TGTGCCAGCAGACGGCTAGGGATTGGGAACTATGGCTACACCTTC.

CDR3 sequence: CASSPPGQAGNTIYF. The CDR3 nucleotides are TGTGCCAGCAGTCCGCCGGGACAGGCTGGAAACACCATATATTTT. The J gene is TRBJ1-3, the V gene TRBV28, with 8 bases fitting TRBD1. Per germline, CDR1 MDHEN and CDR2 SYDVKM. With 5 bases clipped from V and 2 bases from J, the junction kept 5 bases outside the gene matches. This CDR3 comprises 15 residues.

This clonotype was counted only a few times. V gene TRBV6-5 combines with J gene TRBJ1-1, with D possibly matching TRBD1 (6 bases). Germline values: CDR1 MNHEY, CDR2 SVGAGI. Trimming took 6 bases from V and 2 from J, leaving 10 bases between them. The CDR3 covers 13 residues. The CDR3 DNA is TGTGCCAGCAGGACGACAGGAAACACTGAAGCTTTCTTT. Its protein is CASRTTGNTEAFF.

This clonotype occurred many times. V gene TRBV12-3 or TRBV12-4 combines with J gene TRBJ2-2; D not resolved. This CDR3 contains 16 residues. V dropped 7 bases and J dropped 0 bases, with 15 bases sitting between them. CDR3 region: CASIPSRRTNTGELFF. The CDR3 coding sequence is TGTGCCAGCATCCCCAGCAGACGGACGAACACCGGGGAGCTGTTTTTT.

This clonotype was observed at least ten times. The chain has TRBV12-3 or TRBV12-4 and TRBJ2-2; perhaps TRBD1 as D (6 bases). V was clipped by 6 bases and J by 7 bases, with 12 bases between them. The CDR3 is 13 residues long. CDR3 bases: TGTGCCAGCAGACCCGGACAGATCGGGGAGCTGTTTTTT. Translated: CASRPGQIGELFF.

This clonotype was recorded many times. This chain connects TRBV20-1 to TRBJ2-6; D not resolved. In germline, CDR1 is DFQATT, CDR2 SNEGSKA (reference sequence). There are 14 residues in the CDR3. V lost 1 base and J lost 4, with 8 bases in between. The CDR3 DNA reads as TGCAGTGCTAGAGGCGAGTCAGGGGCCAACGTCCTGACTTTC. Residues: CSARGESGANVLTF.

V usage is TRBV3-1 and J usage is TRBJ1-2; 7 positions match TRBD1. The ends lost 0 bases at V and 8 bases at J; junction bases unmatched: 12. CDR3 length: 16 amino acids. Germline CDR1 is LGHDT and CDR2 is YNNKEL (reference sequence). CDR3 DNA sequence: TGTGCCAGCAGCCAAGAAGGGGTCAGGGGGGGTTTAGGCTACACCTTC. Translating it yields CASSQEGVRGGLGYTF.

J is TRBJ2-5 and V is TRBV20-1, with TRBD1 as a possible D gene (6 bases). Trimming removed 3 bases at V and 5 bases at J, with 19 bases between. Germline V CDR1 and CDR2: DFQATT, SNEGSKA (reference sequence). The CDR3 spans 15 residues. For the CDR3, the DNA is TGCAGTGCTAGGGGGGATGGGGGCCCCAGGGAGACCCAGTACTTC. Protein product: CSARGDGGPRETQYF.

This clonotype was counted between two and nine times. The DNA of the CDR3 is TGCAGTGCTAGAGATCACGGACTAGCGGGGGGTACCTACGAGCAGTACTTC. Translated: CSARDHGLAGGTYEQYF. The chain couples TRBV20-1 to TRBJ2-7; 14 nucleotides agree with TRBD2. The CDR3 has 17 residues. J gave up 2 bases and V 0 bases, and 6 bases lay outside the gene matches. Germline-derived CDR1 and CDR2 are DFQATT and SNEGSKA (reference sequence).